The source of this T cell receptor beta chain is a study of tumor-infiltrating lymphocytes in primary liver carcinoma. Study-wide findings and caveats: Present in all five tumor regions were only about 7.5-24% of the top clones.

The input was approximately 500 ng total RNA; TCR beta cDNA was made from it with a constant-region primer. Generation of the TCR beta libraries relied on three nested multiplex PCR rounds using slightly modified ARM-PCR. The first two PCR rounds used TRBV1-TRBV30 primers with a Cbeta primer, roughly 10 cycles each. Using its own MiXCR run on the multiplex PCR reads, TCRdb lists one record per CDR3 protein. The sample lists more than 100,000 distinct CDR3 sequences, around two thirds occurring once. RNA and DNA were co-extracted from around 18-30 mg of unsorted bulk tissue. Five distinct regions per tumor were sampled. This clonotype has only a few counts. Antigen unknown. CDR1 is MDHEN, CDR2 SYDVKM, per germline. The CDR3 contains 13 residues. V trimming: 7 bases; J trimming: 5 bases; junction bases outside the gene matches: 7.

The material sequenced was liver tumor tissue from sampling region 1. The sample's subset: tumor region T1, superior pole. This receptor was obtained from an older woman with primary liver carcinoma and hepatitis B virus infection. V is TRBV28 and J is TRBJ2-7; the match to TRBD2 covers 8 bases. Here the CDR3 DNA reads TGTGCCAGCAAACGGGGGGGGGCGGACGAGCAGTACTTC. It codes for CASKRGGADEQYF.